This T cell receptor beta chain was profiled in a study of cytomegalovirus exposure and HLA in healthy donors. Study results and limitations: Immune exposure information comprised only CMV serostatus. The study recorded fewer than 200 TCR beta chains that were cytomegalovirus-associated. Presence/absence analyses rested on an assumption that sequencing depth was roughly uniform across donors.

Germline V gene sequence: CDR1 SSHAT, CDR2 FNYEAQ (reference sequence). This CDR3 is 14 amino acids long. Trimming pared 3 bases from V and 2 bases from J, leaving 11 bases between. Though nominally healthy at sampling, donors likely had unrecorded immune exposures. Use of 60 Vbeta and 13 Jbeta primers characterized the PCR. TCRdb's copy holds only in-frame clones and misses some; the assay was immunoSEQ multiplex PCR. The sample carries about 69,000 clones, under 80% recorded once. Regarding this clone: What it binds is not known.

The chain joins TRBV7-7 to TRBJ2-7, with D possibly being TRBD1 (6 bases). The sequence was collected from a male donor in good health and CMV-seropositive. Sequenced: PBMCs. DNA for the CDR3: TGTGCCAGCAGCTTGGACAGCCCACCCTACGAGCAGTACTTC. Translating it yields CASSLDSPPYEQYF.